Reported below is one T cell receptor beta chain. The record originates from a study of blood T cell repertoires in COVID-19. In the study overall: T cells, B-cell-depleted T cells, or PBMCs supplied cDNA or gDNA.

Methods used by the authors: From reference gene primer amplification, estimates of nucleated cell counts were derived. The data were produced by immunoSEQ multiplex PCR, yet TCRdb's version contains in-frame clones alone and is incomplete. V and J calls and clone size come straight from that table; D and trimming were deduced from the DNA. The sample carries some 210,000 clones, about 89% recorded once. CDR3 length equals 11 residues. CDR1 is SNHLY and CDR2 is FYNNEI in the germline V gene. V lost 7 bases and J lost 5; bases outside the gene matches: 1. The sample consisted of peripheral blood. The clonotype originates from a woman aged 35 to 49 with acute or convalescent COVID-19. This rearrangement joins TRBV2 to TRBJ2-5; 7 bases are shared with TRBD2. The CDR3 is CASTGGETQYF. For the CDR3, the DNA is TGTGCCAGCACGGGAGGTGAGACCCAGTACTTC.